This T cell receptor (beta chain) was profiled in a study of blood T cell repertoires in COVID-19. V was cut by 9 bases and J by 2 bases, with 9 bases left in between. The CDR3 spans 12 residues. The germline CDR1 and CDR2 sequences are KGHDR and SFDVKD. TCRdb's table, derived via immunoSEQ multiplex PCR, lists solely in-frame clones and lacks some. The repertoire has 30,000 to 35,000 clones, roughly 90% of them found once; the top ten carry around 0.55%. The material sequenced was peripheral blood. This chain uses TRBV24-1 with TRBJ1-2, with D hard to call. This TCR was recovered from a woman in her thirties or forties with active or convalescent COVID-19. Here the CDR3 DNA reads TGTGCCACCTGGCTCCCAAACTATGGCTACACCTTC. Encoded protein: CATWLPNYGYTF.